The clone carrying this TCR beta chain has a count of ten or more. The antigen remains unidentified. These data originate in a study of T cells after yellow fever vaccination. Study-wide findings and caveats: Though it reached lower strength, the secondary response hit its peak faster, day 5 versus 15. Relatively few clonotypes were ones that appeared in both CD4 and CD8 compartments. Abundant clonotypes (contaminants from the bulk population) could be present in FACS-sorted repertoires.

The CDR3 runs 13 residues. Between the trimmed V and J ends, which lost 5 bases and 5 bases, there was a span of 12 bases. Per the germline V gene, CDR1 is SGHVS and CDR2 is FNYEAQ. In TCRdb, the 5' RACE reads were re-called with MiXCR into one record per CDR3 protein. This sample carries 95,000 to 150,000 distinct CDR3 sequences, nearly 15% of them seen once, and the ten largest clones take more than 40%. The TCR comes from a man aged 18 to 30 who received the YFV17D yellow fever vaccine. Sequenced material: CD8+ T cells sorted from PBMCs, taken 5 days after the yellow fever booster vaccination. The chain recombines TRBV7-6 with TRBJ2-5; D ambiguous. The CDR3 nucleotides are TGTGCCAGCAGCATGCACGAAAGGGAGACCCAGTACTTC. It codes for CASSMHERETQYF.